A selection of T cell receptor beta chains follows, all from one sample in a study of CD8+ T cells in alopecia areata. Here immunoSEQ multiplex PCR was the method, and the copy in TCRdb shows in-frame clones only, minus some. The repertoire holds about 120,000 clones, with approximately 38% as singletons. The sample was CD4+ T cells sorted from blood. The source is a human donor with alopecia areata. Each CDR3 is given with its conserved first and last residue. Fields, in order: clone size, V gene, J gene, D gene, CDR3 protein, CDR3 DNA. D genes are given only for firm matches. For some rows the clone size is stated as once, few or many, or as a class when expanded; others skip it.

>-|TRBV29-1|TRBJ1-4|-
CSVTRVGQVNEKLFF
TGCAGCGTCACTAGGGTGGGGCAGGTTAATGAAAAACTGTTTTTT
>-|TRBV7-3|TRBJ2-7|-
CASSPAASSYEQYF
TGTGCCAGCAGCCCCGCAGCCAGCTCCTACGAGCAGTACTTC
>few|TRBV29-1|TRBJ2-1|-
CSVSGLMRDEQFF
TGCAGCGTTTCGGGACTGATGAGGGATGAGCAGTTCTTC
>-|TRBV20-1|TRBJ2-7|-
CSSLDRYEQYF
TGCAGTTCCCTGGACCGCTACGAGCAGTACTTC
>few|TRBV5-1|TRBJ1-1|-
CASSSDPGVAEAFF
TGCGCCAGCAGCTCAGACCCAGGGGTAGCTGAAGCTTTCTTT
>-|TRBV7-9|TRBJ2-6|-
CASGSGANVLTF
TGTGCCAGCGGCTCTGGGGCCAACGTCCTGACTTTC
>few|TRBV7-9|TRBJ2-7|-
CATQGGPYEQYF
TGTGCCACCCAGGGGGGGCCCTACGAGCAGTACTTC
>-|TRBV30|TRBJ2-7|-
CAWSFGLARREQYF
TGTGCCTGGAGTTTCGGGCTAGCGAGAAGGGAGCAGTACTTC
>few|TRBV7-2|TRBJ1-2|-
CASSLNRVPTYGYTF
TGTGCCAGCAGCTTAAACAGGGTCCCCACTTATGGCTACACCTTC
>few|TRBV11-2|TRBJ2-3|-
CASSLARRYTDTQYF
TGTGCCAGCAGCTTGGCCAGACGATACACAGATACGCAGTATTTT
>medium-sized|TRBV7-9|TRBJ1-1|TRBD1
CASSSPDRVITEAFF
TGTGCCAGCAGCTCCCCGGACAGGGTTATTACTGAAGCTTTCTTT
>-|TRBV29-1|TRBJ2-5|-
CSAGLASPETQYF
TGCAGCGCCGGTCTAGCCTCTCCAGAGACCCAGTACTTC
>-|TRBV15|TRBJ1-2|-
CATSRDRSLLF
TGTGCCACCAGCAGAGATAGGTCCCTATTGTTC
>once|TRBV9|TRBJ2-5|-
CASSPRGHRSLQETQYF
TGTGCCAGCAGCCCGAGGGGCCACCGCTCGCTACAAGAGACCCAGTACTTC
>-|TRBV5-1|TRBJ2-1|TRBD1
CASSWMTGGSEREQFF
TGCGCCAGCAGCTGGATGACAGGGGGCTCGGAGCGTGAGCAGTTCTTC
>few|TRBV4-3|TRBJ1-5|-
CASSQVMGGNQPQHF
TGCGCCAGCAGCCAAGTTATGGGGGGCAATCAGCCCCAGCATTTT
>-|TRBV5-1|TRBJ2-3|TRBD2
CASSLTSGRVVGPDTQYF
TGCGCCAGCAGCTTGACTAGCGGGAGAGTTGTTGGGCCAGATACGCAGTATTTT
>-|TRBV4-3|TRBJ1-2|TRBD1
CASSQDRDRVNGYTF
TGCGCCAGCAGCCAAGATCGAGACAGGGTAAATGGCTACACCTTC
>once|TRBV4-2|TRBJ1-1|-
CASSQVRGTEAFF
TGTGCCAGCAGCCAAGTGAGGGGCACTGAAGCTTTCTTT
>-|TRBV29-1|TRBJ2-7|-
CSVGRDTGSYEQYF
TGCAGCGTGGGACGGGACACTGGATCCTACGAGCAGTACTTC
>-|TRBV25-1|TRBJ1-1|-
CASSRPGGAVTEAFF
TGTGCCAGCAGTCGACCCGGGGGGGCGGTCACTGAAGCTTTCTTT
>few|TRBV9|TRBJ1-1|-
CASSVQGVENTEAFF
TGTGCCAGCAGCGTACAGGGAGTGGAGAACACTGAAGCTTTCTTT
>-|TRBV6-5|TRBJ2-7|TRBD1
CASSKDRVYEQYF
TGTGCCAGCAGCAAAGACAGGGTCTACGAGCAGTACTTC
>-|TRBV29-1|TRBJ2-5|TRBD1
CSVRPGQGFQETQYF
TGCAGCGTCAGACCGGGACAGGGGTTCCAAGAGACCCAGTACTTC
>-|TRBV30|TRBJ2-5|TRBD2
CAWSALLAGVQETQYF
TGTGCCTGGAGTGCCCTCTTAGCGGGGGTACAAGAGACCCAGTACTTC
>-|TRBV6-1|TRBJ2-3|-
CASLHGGTGADTQYF
TGTGCCAGCCTGCATGGTGGGACTGGGGCAGATACGCAGTATTTT
>few|TRBV29-1|TRBJ2-7|-
CSVGKPSYEQYF
TGCAGCGTTGGTAAACCCTCCTACGAGCAGTACTTC
>-|TRBV7-2|TRBJ2-7|-
CASSLGTGRNEQYF
TGTGCCAGCAGCTTAGGGACGGGGCGTAACGAGCAGTACTTC
>few|TRBV12-5|TRBJ2-1|TRBD2
CASGSGRAPDEQFF
TGTGCTAGTGGTAGCGGGAGGGCACCGGATGAGCAGTTCTTC
>-|TRBV28|TRBJ2-1|TRBD2
CASSPLRLAAENEQFF
TGTGCCAGCAGTCCCCTTCGACTAGCGGCGGAGAATGAGCAGTTCTTC
>few|TRBV7-2|TRBJ1-4|-
CASSLEVNEKLFF
TGTGCCAGCAGCTTAGAGGTTAATGAAAAACTGTTTTTT
>-|TRBV29-1|TRBJ1-1|TRBD1
CSAQGQGAEAFF
TGCAGCGCTCAGGGACAGGGTGCTGAAGCTTTCTTT
>few|TRBV29-1|TRBJ1-2|-
CSVEVPSGGYTF
TGCAGCGTTGAAGTTCCCTCGGGTGGCTACACCTTC
>few|TRBV29-1|TRBJ1-1|-
CSVAPGAEAFF
TGCAGCGTTGCCCCCGGGGCTGAAGCTTTCTTT
>few|TRBV23-1|TRBJ2-3|TRBD2
CASSQWKRETADTQYF
TGCGCCAGCAGTCAATGGAAGCGGGAGACAGCAGATACGCAGTATTTT
>few|TRBV7-9|TRBJ2-2|-
CASSPSRVIGELFF
TGTGCCAGCAGCCCCTCCAGGGTGATCGGGGAGCTGTTTTTT
>-|TRBV29-1|TRBJ2-1|TRBD2
CSVDILAVDEQFF
TGCAGCGTTGATATACTAGCGGTCGATGAGCAGTTCTTC
>-|TRBV30|TRBJ2-1|TRBD1
CAWSWGQGASNEQFF
TGTGCCTGGAGTTGGGGACAGGGGGCGAGCAATGAGCAGTTCTTC
>-|TRBV5-4|TRBJ2-3|-
CASSLGGEATQYF
TGTGCCAGCAGCTTGGGCGGGGAGGCTACGCAGTATTTT
>few|TRBV4-2|TRBJ2-7|-
CASSQDTGTVSREQYF
TGTGCCAGCAGCCAAGATACAGGGACTGTTTCGAGGGAGCAGTACTTC
>-|TRBV29-1|TRBJ1-4|-
CSVELGGHEKLFF
TGCAGCGTCGAACTTGGGGGGCACGAAAAACTGTTTTTT
>-|TRBV18|TRBJ2-5|-
CASSPDMAEETQYF
TGTGCCAGCTCACCGGACATGGCCGAGGAGACCCAGTACTTC
>-|TRBV30|TRBJ2-3|-
CAWSVRPDTQYF
TGTGCCTGGAGTGTGAGGCCGGATACGCAGTATTTT
>-|TRBV4-3|TRBJ2-3|-
CASSQEFPGLNLAQYF
TGCGCCAGCAGCCAAGAATTTCCGGGTCTAAATTTGGCGCAGTATTTT
>-|TRBV27|TRBJ2-4|TRBD1
CQRQGAGAKNIQYF
TGCCAAAGACAGGGGGCGGGAGCCAAAAACATTCAGTACTTC
>few|TRBV29-1|TRBJ2-1|-
CSVDTSYNEQFF
TGCAGCGTAGATACTAGCTACAATGAGCAGTTCTTC
>-|TRBV6-5|TRBJ2-7|-
CASSYSLDSSYEQYF
TGTGCCAGCAGTTACAGCCTGGACAGCTCCTACGAGCAGTACTTC
>-|TRBV9|TRBJ1-6|-
CASSDSRGEGNSPLHF
TGTGCCAGCAGCGACTCGCGAGGGGAGGGCAATTCACCCCTCCACTTT
>few|TRBV29-1|TRBJ1-1|-
CSVEDGLWGAAEAFF
TGCAGCGTTGAAGATGGCCTTTGGGGGGCGGCTGAAGCTTTCTTT
>few|TRBV6-6|TRBJ2-7|-
CASSSRRGSSFAEQYF
TGTGCCAGCAGTTCCCGCCGGGGAAGCAGCTTCGCCGAGCAGTACTTC
>-|TRBV7-2|TRBJ2-3|-
CASSLGQYTDTQYF
TGTGCCAGCAGCTTAGGACAGTATACAGATACGCAGTATTTT
>-|TRBV2|TRBJ2-7|-
CASSGGFGEQYF
TGTGCCAGCAGTGGAGGATTCGGCGAGCAGTACTTC
>-|TRBV2|TRBJ2-5|-
CASRGRTQYF
TGTGCCAGCAGGGGACGGACCCAGTACTTC
>-|TRBV29-1|TRBJ2-2|-
CSVAGVVNTGELFF
TGCAGCGTTGCGGGAGTAGTTAACACCGGGGAGCTGTTTTTT
>-|TRBV29-1|TRBJ2-5|TRBD1
CSVANRGGETQYF
TGCAGCGTTGCGAACAGGGGTGGCGAGACCCAGTACTTC
>-|TRBV4-3|TRBJ2-5|TRBD2
CASSLGLARETQYF
TGCGCCAGCAGCCTTGGACTAGCCCGAGAGACCCAGTACTTC
>-|TRBV29-1|TRBJ1-1|TRBD1
CSVESFGTGAPGGNTEAFF
TGCAGCGTTGAGAGTTTTGGGACAGGGGCCCCAGGAGGGAACACTGAAGCTTTCTTT
>-|TRBV7-2|TRBJ2-7|TRBD2
CASSPSGGAEYEQYF
TGTGCCAGCAGCCCTAGCGGGGGGGCTGAGTACGAGCAGTACTTC
>few|TRBV29-1|TRBJ2-3|TRBD2
CSVVFSGRTTDTQYF
TGCAGCGTTGTTTTTAGCGGGAGGACCACAGATACGCAGTATTTT